This entry is about one TCR beta chain. Its antigen remains unknown. This entry belongs to a study of OX40 agonist ivuxolimab in advanced cancers. Overall study: Dose-escalation patients were diagnosed with hepatocellular carcinoma, melanoma, renal cell cancer or head and neck cancer. Antecedent anti-PD-1, anti-PD-L1 or anti-CTLA-4 therapy was permissible, with under 50% having received some. Three patients had partial responses: one hepatocellular carcinoma, two cutaneous melanoma. Whole-study findings and limits: Some nonresponders additionally presented with little normalized T-cell clonal expansion.

Profiled with immunoSEQ multiplex PCR; TCRdb holds only in-frame clones, not every one. Of around 45,000 clones in the sample, 70% to 80% are singletons; the top ten hold over 2%. This specimen was CD4+ or CD8+ T cells sorted from blood, taken in a trial of the OX40 agonist ivuxolimab. This receptor was obtained from an adult with an advanced solid tumor such as melanoma, head and neck, liver or kidney cancer.

CDR3 region: CASSFVWGDSYEQYF. CDR3 DNA: TGTGCCAGCAGTTTCGTTTGGGGGGATTCCTACGAGCAGTACTTC. J is TRBJ2-7 and V is TRBV28; possible D gene TRBD2, 6 bases. The CDR3 is 15 amino acids. V gave up 3 bases and J gave up 1 base, with 13 bases separating them. Germline V gene sequence: CDR1 MDHEN, CDR2 SYDVKM.